Listed below are T cell receptor beta chains from one sample, sequenced in a study of shared clonotypes between healthy human individuals. The repertoire was sequenced with immunoSEQ multiplex PCR; TCRdb's copy has only in-frame clones and lacks some. Of a few million clones listed, roughly 92% are singletons. The sample consisted of naive CD4+ T cells sorted from blood. Receptors were obtained from a man between 18 and 35 years old in good health. Both conserved end residues are part of each CDR3. The D gene is left open where the match is weak. A row's size may be missing; if present it is once, few, many or a size class.

clone size	V gene	D gene	J gene	CDR3 DNA	CDR3 protein
NA	TRBV23-1	NA	TRBJ2-1	TGCGCCAGCAGTCCTCGGCCCGGATGGATGCCCTACAATGAGCAGTTCTTC	CASSPRPGWMPYNEQFF
NA	TRBV19	NA	TRBJ1-5	TGTGCCAGTAGTATTACCGACGAGCAGCCCCAGCATTTT	CASSITDEQPQHF
NA	TRBV5-1	TRBD1	TRBJ2-2	TGCGCCAGCAGCTCGACAGGGGGGGAGCTGTTTTTT	CASSSTGGELFF
once	TRBV7-6	NA	TRBJ1-3	TGTGCCAGCAGCCACGGATCTGGAAACACCATATATTTT	CASSHGSGNTIYF
NA	TRBV11-3	TRBD2	TRBJ2-1	TGTGCCAGCAGCCGAGGACTAGCGGGAGGGCCTGAGTTCTTC	CASSRGLAGGPEFF
NA	TRBV6-1	TRBD2	TRBJ2-7	TGTGCCAGCAGTGTCTTAGCGGGAGGGCAGTACTTC	CASSVLAGGQYF
NA	TRBV1	NA	TRBJ2-7	TGCACCAGCAGCTGTCAGCAGTACTTC	CTSSCQQYF
NA	TRBV6-1	NA	TRBJ2-5	TGTGCCAGCAGTGAGGAGGACCTCCGTTCGACCCAGTACTTC	CASSEEDLRSTQYF
NA	TRBV30	NA	TRBJ2-1	TGTGCCTGGAGTGGAAAGTCCGAGCAGTTCTTC	CAWSGKSEQFF
NA	TRBV7-2	NA	TRBJ1-2	TGTGCCAGCAGTCGGGACGGCTATGGCTACACCTTC	CASSRDGYGYTF
NA	TRBV5-4	TRBD1	TRBJ2-3	TGTGCCAGCAGCGTGGGGACAGGAAAAATAGATACGCAGTATTTT	CASSVGTGKIDTQYF
NA	TRBV5-4	TRBD2	TRBJ2-1	TGTGCCTCAACGAGCGGGAGAGCCTACAATGAGCAGTTCTTC	CASTSGRAYNEQFF
NA	TRBV7-9	TRBD2	TRBJ2-3	TGTGCCAGCAGCTTAGTCCTAGCGGGAGGTTCAGATACGCAGTATTTT	CASSLVLAGGSDTQYF
NA	TRBV6-5	NA	TRBJ2-1	TGTGCCAGCAGTTACTGGGGTCGGGGCTATGAGCAGTTCTTC	CASSYWGRGYEQFF
NA	TRBV27	NA	TRBJ1-5	TGTGCCAGCAGTTTCGCGGAGAGCAATCAGCCCCAGCATTTT	CASSFAESNQPQHF
NA	TRBV27	TRBD1	TRBJ1-1	TGTGCCAGCAGTTCCAACAGGGGGATCGGAGCTTTCTTT	CASSSNRGIGAFF
NA	TRBV15	NA	TRBJ1-3	TGTGCCACCAGCGGGGGGTCCGCTGGAAACACCATATATTTT	CATSGGSAGNTIYF
NA	TRBV5-4	TRBD1	TRBJ2-6	TGTGCCAGCAGACAGGACAGGGCAGGGGCCAACGTCCTGACTTTC	CASRQDRAGANVLTF
NA	TRBV19	TRBD1	TRBJ2-2	TGTGCCAGTAGTCATCCAGGGGGTTCCACCGGGGAGCTGTTTTTT	CASSHPGGSTGELFF
NA	TRBV7-2	TRBD1	TRBJ2-7	TGTGCCAGCAGCCGTACCGGGACAGGCCCCTACGAGCAGTACTTC	CASSRTGTGPYEQYF
NA	TRBV6-1	TRBD2	TRBJ2-7	TGTGCCAGCAGTGAAGTCGCTAGCGGCTCCTACGAGCAGTACTTC	CASSEVASGSYEQYF
NA	TRBV5-1	NA	TRBJ2-2	TGCGCCAGCACGATCGGGAATTCGAACACCGGGGAGCTGTTTTTT	CASTIGNSNTGELFF
NA	TRBV6-5	TRBD1	TRBJ1-2	TGTGCCAGCAGTTACTCGACAGGGAGGGATGGCTACACCTTC	CASSYSTGRDGYTF
NA	TRBV6-4	NA	TRBJ1-6	TGTGCCAGCAGTGAAGGAGGGTCGACGAGATCACCCCTCCACTTT	CASSEGGSTRSPLHF
NA	TRBV7-7	NA	TRBJ2-5	TGTGCTAGCAGCTTAGGTTGGCGGCAGGGAGGAGGAGAGACCCAGTACTTC	CASSLGWRQGGGETQYF
NA	TRBV19	NA	TRBJ2-2	TGTGCCAGTAGTATAGTCGGGGAGCTGTTTTTT	CASSIVGELFF
NA	TRBV7-2	NA	TRBJ1-1	TGTGCCAGCAGTTCTTCTATCGCTGAAGCTTTCTTT	CASSSSIAEAFF
NA	TRBV5-1	TRBD2	TRBJ2-1	TGCGCCAGCAGCACGGGACTAGCGTCGGGGGGCAATGAGCAGTTCTTC	CASSTGLASGGNEQFF
NA	TRBV7-3	NA	TRBJ1-1	TGTGCCAGCAGCTTATCACAGGAGAACACTGAAGCTTTCTTT	CASSLSQENTEAFF
few	TRBV30	NA	TRBJ2-7	TGTGCCTGGAGTGTATGGGGGCAAGGGTACGAGCAGTACTTC	CAWSVWGQGYEQYF
NA	TRBV30	NA	TRBJ2-7	TGTGCCTGGAGTGTATGGGGCTCCTACGAGCAGTACTTC	CAWSVWGSYEQYF
few	TRBV27	NA	TRBJ1-5	TGTGCCAGCAGTTTCCGGGTGGAGAGTCAGCCCCAGCATTTT	CASSFRVESQPQHF
once	TRBV9	TRBD1	TRBJ2-5	TGTGCCAGCAGCGTAACAGGGGCCGGAGAGACCCAGTACTTC	CASSVTGAGETQYF
NA	TRBV30	NA	TRBJ2-7	TGTGCCTGGAGTTACAGGGACGAGCAGTACTTC	CAWSYRDEQYF
NA	TRBV20-1	NA	TRBJ2-7	TGCAGTGCTAAGGCCTTTGGAGAGCAGTACTTC	CSAKAFGEQYF
NA	TRBV28	NA	TRBJ1-5	TGTGCCAGCATCCCGACCACGGGTGGAAGCAATCAGCCCCAGCATTTT	CASIPTTGGSNQPQHF
NA	TRBV19	TRBD1	TRBJ1-5	TGTGCCAGTAGTGAGGAGGACAGGGGAAATCAGCCCCAGCATTTT	CASSEEDRGNQPQHF
NA	TRBV11-2	NA	TRBJ2-6	TGTGCCAGCAGACGCCCGGGCGTCCGGGCCAACGTCCTGACTTTC	CASRRPGVRANVLTF
NA	TRBV30	NA	TRBJ1-1	TGTGCCTGGAGTGTTAAGGGCAGCACTGAAGCTTTCTTT	CAWSVKGSTEAFF
NA	TRBV11-2	NA	TRBJ2-2	TGTGCCAGCAGCCTACAGGGAACCGGGGAGCTGTTTTTT	CASSLQGTGELFF
NA	TRBV2	TRBD1	TRBJ2-1	TGTGCCAGCAGGGCAGACAGGGTAGGGGACAATGAGCAGTTCTTC	CASRADRVGDNEQFF
NA	TRBV2	NA	TRBJ2-6	TGTGCCAGCAAGATACAGGGCTCTGGGGCCAACGTCCTGACTTTC	CASKIQGSGANVLTF
NA	TRBV10-1	TRBD1	TRBJ1-2	TGCGCCAGCAGTGAACGGGACAGGGGGACTTATGGCTACACCTTC	CASSERDRGTYGYTF
NA	TRBV21-1	NA	TRBJ2-5	TGTGCCAGCAGCAAAAGGCGGCAGGGAGGGGAGACCCAGTACTTC	CASSKRRQGGETQYF
few	TRBV6-5	NA	TRBJ1-6	TGTGCCAGCAGTTACGGGAGGGAAGGTTCACCCCTCCACTTT	CASSYGREGSPLHF
NA	TRBV6-5	NA	TRBJ2-7	TGTGCCAGCCGGGGGACAGCCTACGAGCAGTACTTC	CASRGTAYEQYF
once	TRBV19	TRBD1	TRBJ1-2	TGTGCCAGTAGTATAGATCCCACCGGGACAGACTATGGCTACACCTTC	CASSIDPTGTDYGYTF